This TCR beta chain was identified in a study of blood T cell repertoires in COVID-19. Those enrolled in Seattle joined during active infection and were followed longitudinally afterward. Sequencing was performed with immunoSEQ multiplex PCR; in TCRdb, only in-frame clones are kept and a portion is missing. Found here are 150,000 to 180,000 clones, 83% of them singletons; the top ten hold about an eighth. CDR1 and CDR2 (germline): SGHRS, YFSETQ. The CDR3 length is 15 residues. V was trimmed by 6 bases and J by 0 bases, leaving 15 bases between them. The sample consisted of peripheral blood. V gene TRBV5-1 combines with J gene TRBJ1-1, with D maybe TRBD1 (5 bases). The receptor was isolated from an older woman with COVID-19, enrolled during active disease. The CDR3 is CASTLEGTVNTEAFF. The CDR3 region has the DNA TGCGCCAGCACATTGGAGGGGACGGTGAACACTGAAGCTTTCTTT.